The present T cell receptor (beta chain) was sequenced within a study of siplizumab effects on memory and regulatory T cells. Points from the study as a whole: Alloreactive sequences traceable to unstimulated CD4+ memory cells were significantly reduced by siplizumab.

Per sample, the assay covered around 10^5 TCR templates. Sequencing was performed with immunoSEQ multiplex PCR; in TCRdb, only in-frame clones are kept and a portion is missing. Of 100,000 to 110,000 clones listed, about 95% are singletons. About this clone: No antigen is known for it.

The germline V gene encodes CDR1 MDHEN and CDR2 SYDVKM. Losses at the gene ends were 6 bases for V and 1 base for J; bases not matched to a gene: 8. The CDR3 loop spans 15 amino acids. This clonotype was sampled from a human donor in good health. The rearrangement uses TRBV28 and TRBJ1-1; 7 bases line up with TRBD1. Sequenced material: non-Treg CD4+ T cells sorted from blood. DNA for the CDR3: TGTGCCAGCAGCAGAGGGGGCTTAAAGAACACTGAAGCTTTCTTT. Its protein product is CASSRGGLKNTEAFF.